The clone carrying this T cell receptor beta chain came up once. CDR1 is LGHNA, CDR2 YSLEER, per germline. Trimming removed 4 bases from V and 0 bases from J, with 16 bases in between. The CDR3 is 16 residues long. As processed by the authors: Amplification with reference gene primers provided the estimates of nucleated cell counts. TCRdb's copy holds only in-frame clones and misses some; the assay was immunoSEQ multiplex PCR. V, J and clone size are taken as reported in that table, and D and trimming were inferred from the DNA itself. This table has 32,000 or so clones, approximately 86% appearing once. The data were obtained in a study of blood T cell repertoires in COVID-19. For the study at large: The origin of the acute and convalescent COVID-19 samples was the United States, Italy and Spain. Sample material is recorded as cDNA or gDNA derived from T cells, B-cell-depleted T cells, or PBMCs.

Sequenced input: peripheral blood. The source is a man aged 50 to 60 with active or convalescent COVID-19. The rearrangement joins TRBV4-3 to TRBJ2-7, with D possibly TRBD1 on 5 matching bases. CDR3 protein: CASSPEDITRSYEQYF. CDR3 in DNA: TGCGCCAGCAGCCCCGAGGACATCACCCGCTCCTACGAGCAGTACTTC.